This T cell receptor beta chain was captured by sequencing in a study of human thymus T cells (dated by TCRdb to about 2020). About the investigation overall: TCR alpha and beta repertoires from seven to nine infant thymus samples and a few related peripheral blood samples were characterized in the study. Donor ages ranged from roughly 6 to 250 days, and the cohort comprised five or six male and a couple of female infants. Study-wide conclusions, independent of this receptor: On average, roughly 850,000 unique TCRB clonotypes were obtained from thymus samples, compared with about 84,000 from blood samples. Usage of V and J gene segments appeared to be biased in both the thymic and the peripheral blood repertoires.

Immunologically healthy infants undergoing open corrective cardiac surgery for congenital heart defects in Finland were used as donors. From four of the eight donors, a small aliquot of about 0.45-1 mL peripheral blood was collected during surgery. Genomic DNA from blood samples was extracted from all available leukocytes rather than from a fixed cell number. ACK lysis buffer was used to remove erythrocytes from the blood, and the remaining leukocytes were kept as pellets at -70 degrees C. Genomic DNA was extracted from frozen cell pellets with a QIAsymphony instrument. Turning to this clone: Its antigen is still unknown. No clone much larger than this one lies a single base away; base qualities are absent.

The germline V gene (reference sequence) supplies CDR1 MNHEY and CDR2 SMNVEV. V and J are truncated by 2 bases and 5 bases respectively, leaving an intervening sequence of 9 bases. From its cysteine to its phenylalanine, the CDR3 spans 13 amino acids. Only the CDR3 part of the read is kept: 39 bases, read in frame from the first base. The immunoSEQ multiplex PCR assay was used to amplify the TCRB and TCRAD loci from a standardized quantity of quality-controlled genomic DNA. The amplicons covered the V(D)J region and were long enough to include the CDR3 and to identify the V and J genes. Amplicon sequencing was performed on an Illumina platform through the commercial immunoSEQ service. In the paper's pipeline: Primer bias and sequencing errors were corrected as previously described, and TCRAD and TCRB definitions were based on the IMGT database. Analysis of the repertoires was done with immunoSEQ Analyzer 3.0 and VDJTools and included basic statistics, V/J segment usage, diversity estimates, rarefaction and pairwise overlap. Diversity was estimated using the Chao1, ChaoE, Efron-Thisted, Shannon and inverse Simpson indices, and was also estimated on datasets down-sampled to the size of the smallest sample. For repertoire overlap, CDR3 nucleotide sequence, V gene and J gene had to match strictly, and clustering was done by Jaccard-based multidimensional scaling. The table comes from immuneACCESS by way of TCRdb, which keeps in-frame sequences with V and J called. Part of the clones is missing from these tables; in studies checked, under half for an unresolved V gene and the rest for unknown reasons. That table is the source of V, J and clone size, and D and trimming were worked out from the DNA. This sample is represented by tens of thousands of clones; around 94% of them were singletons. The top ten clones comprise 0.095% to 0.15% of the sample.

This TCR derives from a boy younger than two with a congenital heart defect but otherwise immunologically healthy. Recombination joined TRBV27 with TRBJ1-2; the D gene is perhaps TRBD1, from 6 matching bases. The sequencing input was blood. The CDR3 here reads CASSLRQAYGYTF. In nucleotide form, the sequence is TGTGCCAGCAGTTTACGACAGGCTTATGGCTACACCTTC.